One sample yielded the 22 T cell receptor beta chains listed below, sequenced in a study of cytomegalovirus exposure and HLA in healthy donors. The PCR used 60 Vbeta and 13 Jbeta primers. Assay: immunoSEQ multiplex PCR; the TCRdb copy retains only in-frame clones and omits some. The sample holds under 200,000 clones, 81% seen once. The sample taken for sequencing was PBMCs. Source of these receptors: a woman younger than 30 in good health and CMV-seropositive.

The chain recombines TRBV12-5 with TRBJ2-2; TRBD1 is a possible D gene (5 bases). Germline-derived CDR1 and CDR2 are LGHNT and FRNRAP. The CDR3 has 16 amino acids. V was clipped by 0 bases and J by 3 bases, with 11 bases between them. The CDR3 region is CASGLVLGQDTGELFF. The CDR3 DNA sequence: TGTGCTAGTGGTTTGGTTCTGGGGCAAGACACCGGGGAGCTGTTTTTT.

V usage is TRBV16 and J usage is TRBJ2-7; 7 bases are a match to TRBD1. The CDR3 runs to 16 residues. The V segment lost 1 base and the J segment 0 bases; nucleotides outside the gene matches: 6. Germline V gene lookup returns CDR1 KGHSY and CDR2 FQNENV. The CDR3 is CASSQLDRASSYEQYF. The CDR3 bases are TGTGCCAGCAGCCAATTAGACAGGGCTAGCTCCTACGAGCAGTACTTC.

This clone was recorded a few times. The chain links TRBV4-2 to TRBJ2-6, with D possibly TRBD2 on 5 matching bases. Germline CDR1 is LGHNA and CDR2 is YNFKEQ. This CDR3 comprises 16 residues. Trimming left V 2 bases short and J 0 bases short, with 8 bases between. The CDR3 DNA reads as TGTGCCAGCAGCCAAATGGAGGCCTCTGGGGCCAACGTCCTGACTTTC. It codes for CASSQMEASGANVLTF.

The chain employs TRBV5-1 and TRBJ1-1, with D hard to call. The CDR3 length is 14 residues. The V gene lost 2 bases and the J gene lost 4 bases, with 12 bases spanning the gap. Germline lookup yields CDR1 SGHRS and CDR2 YFSETQ. Here the CDR3 reads CASSFPGPGTEAFF. The CDR3 region has the DNA TGCGCCAGCAGCTTTCCGGGTCCGGGCACTGAAGCTTTCTTT. Full variable domain (missing parts from reference TRBV5-1 and TRBJ1-1): KAGVTQTPRYLIKTRGQQVTLSCSPISGHRSVSWYQQTPGQGLQFLFEYFSETQRNKGNFPGRFSGRQFSNSRSEMNVSTLELGDSALYLCASSFPGPGTEAFFGQGTRLTVV.

The chain employs TRBV6-5 and TRBJ1-2, with TRBD1 matching over 7 bases. This CDR3 has 15 residues. The V gene's germline CDR1 is MNHEY and CDR2 SVGAGI. The J segment lost 8 bases and the V segment lost 6 bases, leaving 15 bases of the junction unmatched. The CDR3 coding sequence is TGTGCCAGCAGATCCCCTAGTGAGGGGGCCGGAGGCTACACCTTC. It yields the protein CASRSPSEGAGGYTF.

The rearrangement uses TRBV6-5 and TRBJ2-5; the D gene is possibly TRBD2 (6 bases). Germline CDR1 and CDR2: MNHEY and SVGAGI. The CDR3 contains 13 residues. Between the trimmed V and J ends, which lost 2 bases and 3 bases, there was a span of 7 bases. The CDR3 is CASSYGGKETQYF. CDR3 bases: TGTGCCAGCAGTTACGGGGGGAAAGAGACCCAGTACTTC.

J is TRBJ2-6 and V is TRBV6-1, with D possibly matching TRBD1 (6 bases). The V end was cut by 1 base, the J end by 4 bases, with 11 bases between. Germline lookup yields CDR1 MNHNS and CDR2 SASEGT. The CDR3 runs to 16 residues. Here the CDR3 reads CASSEGQGTGANVLTF. CDR3 in DNA: TGTGCCAGCAGTGAAGGTCAGGGGACCGGGGCCAACGTCCTGACTTTC.

The genes are TRBV4-2 and TRBJ2-6; TRBD1 might be the D (5 bases). This CDR3 region has 16 residues. Germline V gene data show CDR1 as LGHNA and CDR2 as YNFKEQ. Trimming cost V 0 bases and J 0 bases, with 6 bases left between them. CDR3 coding DNA: TGTGCCAGCAGCCAAGAAGACAGCTCTGGGGCCAACGTCCTGACTTTC. It specifies CASSQEDSSGANVLTF.

The rearrangement uses TRBV7-2 and TRBJ1-5; D remains unclear. V was shortened by 4 bases and J by 0 bases, with 10 bases between the two germline ends. The germline CDR1 and CDR2 sequences are SGHTA and FQGNSA. The CDR3 consists of 15 residues. The CDR3 DNA reads TGTGCCAGCAGCTCGCACGGGGATAGCAATCAGCCCCAGCATTTT. It specifies CASSSHGDSNQPQHF. Complete variable domain (other parts from reference TRBV7-2 and TRBJ1-5): GAGVSQSPSNKVTEKGKDVELRCDPISGHTALYWYRQSLGQGLEFLIYFQGNSAPDKSGLPSDRFSAERTGGSVSTLTIQRTQQEDSAVYLCASSSHGDSNQPQHFGDGTRLSIL.

The chain uses TRBV9 and TRBJ2-2; D not resolved. The germline CDR1 and CDR2 sequences are SGDLS and YYNGEE. This CDR3 region has 13 residues. The germline V and J ends were trimmed by 3 bases and 2 bases, with 5 bases remaining between them. This CDR3 is CASSALNTGELFF. The CDR3 DNA reads as TGTGCCAGCAGCGCACTCAACACCGGGGAGCTGTTTTTT.

The chain joins TRBV19 to TRBJ1-2; possibly TRBD1 for D (5 bases). Germline CDR1 is LNHDA and CDR2 is SQIVND (reference sequence). Trimming shortened V by 5 bases and J by 5 bases, and 9 bases separated the two germline ends. This CDR3 has 12 residues. This CDR3 is CASSPGGYGYTF. CDR3 DNA sequence: TGTGCCAGTAGTCCGGGGGGTTATGGCTACACCTTC.

The rearrangement joins TRBV19 to TRBJ1-2, with D perhaps TRBD1 (6 bases). Trimming left V 6 bases short and J 0 bases short, with 8 bases between. This CDR3 has 13 residues. Germline V lookup: CDR1 LNHDA, CDR2 SQIVND (reference sequence). The CDR3 coding sequence is TGTGCCAGTAGGGACAGCCCTAACTATGGCTACACCTTC. This encodes CASRDSPNYGYTF.

This clone was seen only a few times. The rearrangement uses TRBV4-2 and TRBJ2-2, with 9 nucleotides matching TRBD2. V shed 4 bases and J 4 bases; nucleotides not matched to a gene: 7. There are 16 residues in the CDR3. Germline CDR1 and CDR2: LGHNA and YNFKEQ. The CDR3 DNA reads as TGTGCCAGCAGCCTAGCGGGGGCCCGGGTCACCGGGGAGCTGTTTTTT. Translating it yields CASSLAGARVTGELFF.

This clone has just one count. The gene calls are TRBV7-9 and TRBJ1-2; 11 nucleotides line up with TRBD1. The length of the CDR3 is 15 residues. V dropped 1 base and J dropped 6; count of bases not matched to a gene: 4. Germline CDR1 reads SEHNR; CDR2 reads FQNEAQ (reference sequence). As DNA, the CDR3 is TGTGCCAGCAGCTTAGGCGGACAGGGGGCGGATGGCTACACCTTC. Protein: CASSLGGQGADGYTF.

This clone was picked up a small number of times. Other DNA sequences in the sample encode the same CDR3. The V call is TRBV30, the J call TRBJ2-7; 7 bases are shared with TRBD1. Germline V lookup: CDR1 GTSNPN, CDR2 SVGIG (reference sequence). Trimming removed 2 bases from V and 0 bases from J; junction bases left unmatched: 1. This CDR3 region has 13 residues. CDR3 DNA: TGTGCCTGGAGTAGGGACAGCTCCTACGAGCAGTACTTC. It codes for CAWSRDSSYEQYF.

The chain uses TRBV6-1 and TRBJ1-5, with no clear D. The germline V and J ends were trimmed by 7 bases and 7 bases, with 17 bases remaining between them. The germline V gene has CDR1 MNHNS and CDR2 SASEGT. This CDR3 spans 14 amino acids. The CDR3 DNA reads TGTGCCAGCATGGAGGAAGGGCATCGCCAGCCCCAGCATTTT. Residues: CASMEEGHRQPQHF.

In nucleotides, the CDR3 is TGTGCCAGCAGGAGACAGGGGTGGGCTTACGAGCAGTACTTC. It translates to CASRRQGWAYEQYF. J is TRBJ2-7 and V is TRBV6-1; 8 nucleotides agree with TRBD1. The CDR3 sequence is 14 residues long. The trim removed 6 bases at V and 4 bases at J, leaving 8 bases unmatched. Germline CDR1 is MNHNS and CDR2 is SASEGT.

This chain connects TRBV5-1 to TRBJ2-5; D is unclear. The V end was cut by 4 bases, the J end by 0 bases, with 10 bases between. The germline CDR1 and CDR2 sequences are SGHRS and YFSETQ. The CDR3 sequence is 14 residues long. CDR3 residues: CASSVPRDQETQYF. DNA of the CDR3: TGCGCCAGCAGCGTACCCCGGGACCAAGAGACCCAGTACTTC.

CDR3 bases: TGTGCCAGCAGCGTAGGTGTTCAGGGGGGATCAGATACGCAGTATTTT. Residues: CASSVGVQGGSDTQYF. The V gene is TRBV9, the J gene TRBJ2-3; the D gene is possibly TRBD1 (7 bases). The CDR3 spans 16 residues. Germline CDR1 reads SGDLS; CDR2 reads YYNGEE. Trimming took 0 bases from V and 4 from J, leaving 15 bases between them.

J is TRBJ1-6 and V is TRBV30; D may be TRBD1 (5 bases). Trimming removed 0 bases at V and 11 bases at J, with 17 bases between. Per germline, CDR1 GTSNPN and CDR2 SVGIG (reference sequence). The CDR3 has 15 residues. CDR3 sequence reads: CAWSVVDSHRAPLHF. The DNA of the CDR3 is TGTGCCTGGAGTGTCGTTGACAGCCATAGGGCACCCCTCCACTTT.

In its sample, this clone was seen a few times. The rearrangement uses TRBV11-2 and TRBJ1-1; 7 positions match TRBD1. Germline assignment: CDR1 SGHAT and CDR2 FQNNGV. The trim removed 0 bases at V and 11 bases at J, leaving 12 bases unmatched. The CDR3 runs 15 residues. The CDR3 is CASSLDLGQGGMAFF. In nucleotides, the CDR3 is TGTGCCAGCAGCTTAGATCTAGGGCAGGGGGGAATGGCTTTCTTT. The full variable domain, its missing parts supplied by reference TRBV11-2 and TRBJ1-1, is EAGVAQSPRYKIIEKRQSVAFWCNPISGHATLYWYQQILGQGPKLLIQFQNNGVVDDSQLPKDRFSAERLKGVDSTLKIQPAKLEDSAVYLCASSLDLGQGGMAFFGQGTRLTVV.

This chain links TRBV6-5 with TRBJ2-2, with 9 bases that match TRBD2. Unmatched junction bases numbered 9, after V lost 6 bases and J lost 7 bases. CDR1 is MNHEY and CDR2 is SVGAGI in the germline V gene. This CDR3 has 15 residues. CDR3 bases: TGTGCCAGCAGAGGAGCGGGGGGCCTATTCGGGGAGCTGTTTTTT. Translated, it gives CASRGAGGLFGELFF.